Listed here are 30 T cell receptor beta chains from one sample, sequenced in a study of blood T cell repertoires in COVID-19. Sequenced by immunoSEQ multiplex PCR; TCRdb stores in-frame clones only, minus some. The table shows about 100,000 clones, with over 80% occurring only once. Material: peripheral blood. Receptors were obtained from a man aged 45-65 years with acute or convalescent COVID-19.

The chain employs TRBV3-1 (or the pseudogene TRBV3-2) and TRBJ2-7, with TRBD2 identical over 9 bases. In germline, CDR1 is LGHDT, CDR2 YNNKEL (reference sequence). With 7 bases clipped from V and 6 bases from J, the junction kept 13 bases outside the gene matches. The CDR3 covers 15 residues. The CDR3 is CASNQGGGRVSEQYF. The DNA for the CDR3 is TGTGCCAGCAACCAGGGAGGCGGGAGGGTGAGCGAGCAGTACTTC.

V is TRBV7-9 and J is TRBJ2-1; 10 bases align to TRBD2. This CDR3 region has 17 residues. Trimming took 3 bases from V and 0 from J; bases not matched to a gene: 5. Germline V gene sequence: CDR1 SEHNR, CDR2 FQNEAQ (reference sequence). CDR3 DNA: TGTGCCAGCAGCTTCCGGACTAGCGGTAGCTCCTACAATGAGCAGTTCTTC. This translates into CASSFRTSGSSYNEQFF. Full variable domain (rest looked up from reference TRBV7-9 and TRBJ2-1): DTGVSQNPRHKITKRGQNVTFRCDPISEHNRLYWYRQTLGQGPEFLTYFQNEAQLEKSRLLSDRFSAERPKGSFSTLEIQRTEQGDSAMYLCASSFRTSGSSYNEQFFGPGTRLTVL.

This chain connects TRBV12-3 or TRBV12-4 to TRBJ1-1, with D hard to call. Trimming took 3 bases from V and 7 from J, leaving 9 bases between them. The CDR3 contains 12 residues. CDR3 DNA: TGTGCCAGCAGTTTCCCGTACGGTGAAGCTTTCTTT. Translated, it gives CASSFPYGEAFF.

The J gene is TRBJ2-3, the V gene TRBV19; no reliable D call. The CDR3 is 14 amino acids. Trimming took 6 bases from V and 0 from J, leaving 10 bases between them. From germline, CDR1 is LNHDA and CDR2 SQIVND (reference sequence). CDR3 sequence (DNA): TGTGCCAGTAGGGAGACTGTTAGCACAGATACGCAGTATTTT. It translates to CASRETVSTDTQYF.

This clone was counted a single time. The chain recombines TRBV4-2 with TRBJ1-2; D unresolved. This CDR3 contains 14 residues. Germline-derived CDR1 and CDR2 are LGHNA and YNFKEQ. V lost 6 bases, J lost 0 bases, and 11 bases lay in between. CDR3 nucleotide sequence: TGTGCCAGCAGTCCAATTGTAGCTAACTATGGCTACACCTTC. Translating gives CASSPIVANYGYTF.

The chain recombines TRBV29-1 with TRBJ2-1; TRBD2 matches 10 bases. The CDR3 runs 14 residues. The germline gives CDR1 SQVTM, CDR2 ANQGSEA. V was pared by 4 bases and J by 9 bases, with 9 bases of the junction left unmatched. The CDR3 loop is CSVGAGTSDFEQFF. The CDR3 region has the DNA TGCAGCGTTGGGGCCGGGACTAGCGATTTTGAGCAGTTCTTC.

The rearrangement joins TRBV28 to TRBJ2-1, with TRBD2 matching over 10 bases. V shed 6 bases and J 15 bases; nucleotides not matched to a gene: 8. CDR3 length: 12 amino acids. Germline V gives CDR1 MDHEN, CDR2 SYDVKM. CDR3 coding DNA: TGTGCCAGCAGCATTAGCGGGAGGATCTTGTTCTTC. Translating gives CASSISGRILFF.

The rearrangement joins TRBV27 to TRBJ2-7, with 11 bases aligning to TRBD1. Germline CDR1 and CDR2: MNHEY and SMNVEV (reference sequence). This CDR3 comprises 14 residues. Unmatched junction bases numbered 4, after V lost 5 bases and J lost 4 bases. The CDR3 sequence is CASSVDRGPYEQYF. The DNA of the CDR3 is TGTGCCAGCAGTGTGGACAGGGGGCCTTACGAGCAGTACTTC.

This chain links TRBV1 with TRBJ2-1; the table calls TRBD2, which could not be checked here. TRBV1 corresponds to a pseudogene. This CDR3 is 15 amino acids long. CDR3 sequence: CTSSKESCSYNEQFF. In DNA form, the CDR3 reads TGCACCAGCAGCAAAGAGAGTTGCTCCTACAATGAGCAGTTCTTC.

This CDR3 is CASSYLDRADNEQFF. CDR3 coding DNA: TGTGCCAGCAGCTACTTAGACAGGGCAGACAATGAGCAGTTCTTC. This chain links TRBV5-6 with TRBJ2-1; 7 bases map to TRBD1. The CDR3 extends over 15 amino acids. Germline loops: CDR1 SGHDT, CDR2 YYEEEE. V was clipped by 3 bases and J by 5 bases; unmatched bases: 8.

V is TRBV2 and J is TRBJ2-3; D is perhaps TRBD2 (7 bases). Trimming took off 7 bases at V and 6 bases at J, with 14 bases between the two ends. This CDR3 has 13 residues. The germline V gene has CDR1 SNHLY and CDR2 FYNNEI. The CDR3 sequence: CASKGGWRDTQYF. For the CDR3, the DNA is TGTGCCAGCAAGGGGGGGTGGAGGGATACGCAGTATTTT. The variable domain in full, completed from reference TRBV2 and TRBJ2-3, reads EPEVTQTPSHQVTQMGQEVILRCVPISNHLYFYWYRQILGQKVEFLVSFYNNEISEKSEIFDDQFSVERPDGSNFTLKIRSTKLEDSAMYFCASKGGWRDTQYFGPGTRLTVL.

The chain combines TRBV29-1 with TRBJ2-7; tentative D call: TRBD2 (6 bases). CDR3 size: 14 residues. CDR1 and CDR2 (germline): SQVTM, ANQGSEA. Between the trimmed V and J ends, which lost 4 bases and 6 bases, there was a span of 19 bases. DNA for the CDR3: TGCAGCGTTGCCGACTGGGCGGGAACAGTCGAGCAGTACTTC. Translating it yields CSVADWAGTVEQYF.

The chain couples TRBV24-1 to TRBJ2-2, with a possible D match to TRBD1 (5 bases). The length of the CDR3 is 17 residues. The V gene's germline CDR1 is KGHDR and CDR2 SFDVKD. V dropped 0 bases and J dropped 1 base, with 11 bases sitting between them. CDR3 amino acids: CATSDLKDKKNTGELFF. The CDR3 nucleotides read TGTGCCACCAGTGATTTGAAGGACAAAAAGAACACCGGGGAGCTGTTTTTT.

This rearrangement joins TRBV28 to TRBJ1-1, with TRBD1 identical over 10 bases. The CDR3 totals 15 residues. V lost 6 bases and J lost 1; bases outside the gene matches: 5. Germline CDR1 is MDHEN and CDR2 is SYDVKM. DNA of the CDR3: TGTGCCAGCAGCCGAAGGGACAGGGGGAACACTGAAGCTTTCTTT. As protein: CASSRRDRGNTEAFF.

This chain connects TRBV11-2 to TRBJ1-1; a possible D gene is TRBD1 (6 bases). The CDR3 totals 15 residues. Trimming stripped 3 bases from V and 5 bases from J, with 16 bases between. Germline assignment: CDR1 SGHAT and CDR2 FQNNGV. CDR3 protein: CASSLEGGGRTEAFF. The CDR3 nucleotides read TGTGCCAGCAGCTTGGAAGGCGGGGGGCGGACTGAAGCTTTCTTT. Together with reference TRBV11-2 and TRBJ1-1, the CDR3 gives the full variable domain: EAGVAQSPRYKIIEKRQSVAFWCNPISGHATLYWYQQILGQGPKLLIQFQNNGVVDDSQLPKDRFSAERLKGVDSTLKIQPAKLEDSAVYLCASSLEGGGRTEAFFGQGTRLTVV.

J is TRBJ2-1 and V is TRBV27; no definite D call. The V end was cut by 2 bases, the J end by 6 bases, with 11 bases between. The CDR3 extends over 14 amino acids. Looked up from germline, CDR1 is MNHEY and CDR2 is SMNVEV (reference sequence). For the CDR3, the DNA is TGTGCCAGCAGTTTAGACTCACCTTCCAATGAGCAGTTCTTC. Its protein is CASSLDSPSNEQFF.

The chain recombines TRBV28 with TRBJ2-5; weak D call: TRBD2 (6 bases). In germline, CDR1 is MDHEN, CDR2 SYDVKM. The CDR3 contains 16 residues. Trimming shortened V by 5 bases and J by 3 bases, and 19 bases separated the two germline ends. For the CDR3, the DNA is TGTGCCAGCAGTGGGGGGTGGAGGACGACAGAAGAGACCCAGTACTTC. Amino acid sequence: CASSGGWRTTEETQYF.

The J gene is TRBJ2-1, the V gene TRBV5-1; 9 nucleotides align to TRBD2. This CDR3 region has 17 residues. V was clipped by 0 bases and J by 8 bases; unmatched bases: 12. Germline V CDR1 and CDR2: SGHRS, YFSETQ. The CDR3 region is CASSLAGWSGRMDEQFF. The CDR3 DNA reads as TGCGCCAGCAGCTTGGCCGGATGGAGCGGGAGGATGGATGAGCAGTTCTTC. Looking up the rest from reference TRBV5-1 and TRBJ2-1 gives the full variable domain: KAGVTQTPRYLIKTRGQQVTLSCSPISGHRSVSWYQQTPGQGLQFLFEYFSETQRNKGNFPGRFSGRQFSNSRSEMNVSTLELGDSALYLCASSLAGWSGRMDEQFFGPGTRLTVL.

The chain has TRBV18 and TRBJ1-5; unclear D gene. CDR3 size: 14 residues. Trimming removed 5 bases from V and 3 bases from J, with 11 bases in between. CDR1 and CDR2 from the germline V gene are KGHSH and LQKENI. CDR3 sequence reads: CASSAGVVNQPQHF. The CDR3 DNA is TGTGCCAGCTCAGCGGGTGTAGTCAATCAGCCCCAGCATTTT.

This chain's CDR3 is CASSPINKGASYEQYF. The CDR3 DNA sequence: TGTGCCAGCAGTCCAATTAACAAGGGGGCTTCCTACGAGCAGTACTTC. This chain uses TRBV28 with TRBJ2-7; 7 nucleotides line up with TRBD1. Germline assignment: CDR1 MDHEN and CDR2 SYDVKM. V lost 5 bases, J lost 1 base, and 11 bases stayed unmatched. The CDR3 spans 16 residues. Full variable domain (rest looked up from reference TRBV28 and TRBJ2-7): DVKVTQSSRYLVKRTGEKVFLECVQDMDHENMFWYRQDPGLGLRLIYFSYDVKMKEKGDIPEGYSVSREKKERFSLILESASTNQTSMYLCASSPINKGASYEQYFGPGTRLTVT.

The chain joins TRBV15 to TRBJ2-2; D not resolved. Germline CDR1 is LNHNV and CDR2 is YYDKDF (reference sequence). V was pared by 3 bases and J by 6 bases, with 11 bases between. The CDR3 totals 14 residues. DNA of the CDR3: TGTGCCACCAGCAGGGCCGCGGTTGCCGGGGAGCTGTTTTTT. It yields the protein CATSRAAVAGELFF.

The CDR3 DNA reads as TGTGCCACCAGTGATCCCGGGACTAGCGGTTCAGAGACCCAGTACTTC. Protein sequence: CATSDPGTSGSETQYF. The chain is built from TRBV24-1 and TRBJ2-5, with 11 bases identical to TRBD2. Germline CDR1 and CDR2: KGHDR and SFDVKD. The ends lost 3 bases at V and 4 bases at J; junction bases unmatched: 6. The CDR3 contains 16 residues.

The V gene is TRBV2, the J gene TRBJ1-5; 9 bases are shared with TRBD1. V shed 6 bases and J 4 bases; nucleotides not matched to a gene: 10. CDR1 and CDR2 (germline): SNHLY, FYNNEI. The CDR3 length is 16 residues. The CDR3 DNA reads TGTGCCAGCAGGGACGGCCACAGGGGGCCAAATCAGCCCCAGCATTTT. Amino acids: CASRDGHRGPNQPQHF.

The V and J genes are TRBV7-9 and TRBJ2-2; TRBD2 might be the D (5 bases). The CDR3 has 11 residues. Trimming removed 8 bases from V and 6 bases from J, with 7 bases in between. CDR1 SEHNR and CDR2 FQNEAQ come from the germline V gene (reference sequence). The CDR3 DNA is TGTGCCAGCGGGAGCTCCGGGGAGCTGTTTTTT. It translates to CASGSSGELFF.

This chain joins TRBV9 and TRBJ1-3; 7 bases agree with TRBD1. This CDR3 contains 14 residues. Germline assignment: CDR1 SGDLS and CDR2 YYNGEE. J lost 2 bases, V lost 4 bases, and 3 bases had no gene match. This CDR3 reads CASSLDRAGNTIYF. The CDR3 DNA sequence: TGTGCCAGCAGCCTTGACAGGGCTGGAAACACCATATATTTT. The variable domain in full, with the rest retrieved from reference TRBV9 and TRBJ1-3, is DSGVTQTPKHLITATGQRVTLRCSPRSGDLSVYWYQQSLDQGLQFLIQYYNGEERAKGNILERFSAQQFPDLHSELNLSSLELGDSALYFCASSLDRAGNTIYFGEGSWLTVV.

On this clone: Other DNA sequences in the sample encode the same CDR3. The J gene is TRBJ1-3, the V gene TRBV7-2; D gene unclear. The CDR3 is made up of 13 amino acids. In germline, CDR1 is SGHTA, CDR2 FQGNSA. V was cut by 4 bases and J by 1 base, with 5 bases left in between. CDR3: CASSSSSGNTIYF. For the CDR3, the DNA is TGTGCCAGCAGCTCGTCTTCTGGAAACACCATATATTTT.

This chain uses TRBV27 with TRBJ2-7; 13 bases align to TRBD2. The CDR3 extends over 17 amino acids. The V gene's germline CDR1 is MNHEY and CDR2 SMNVEV (reference sequence). V shed 3 bases and J 6 bases; nucleotides not matched to a gene: 11. The CDR3 region is CASSFRTSGRGALEQYF. The CDR3 DNA sequence: TGTGCCAGCAGTTTTAGGACTAGCGGGAGAGGAGCCCTCGAGCAGTACTTC.

The chain employs TRBV7-9 and TRBJ2-2, with D unclear. CDR1 and CDR2 (germline): SEHNR, FQNEAQ (reference sequence). The CDR3 totals 12 residues. V was shortened by 2 bases and J by 8 bases, with 6 bases between the two germline ends. The CDR3 DNA follows: TGTGCCAGCAGCTTACGTAGAGGGGAGCTGTTTTTT. Residues: CASSLRRGELFF.

This sequence joins TRBV12-3 or TRBV12-4 and TRBJ1-1; the D is unclear. V lost 6 bases and J 5 bases, leaving 13 bases between the germline ends. CDR3 length: 13 amino acids. For the CDR3, the DNA is TGTGCCAGCAGCCGCGCCCTAACGACTGAAGCTTTCTTT. It specifies CASSRALTTEAFF.

The chain carries TRBV5-4 and TRBJ2-3; D may be TRBD1 (7 bases). The germline gives CDR1 SGHNT, CDR2 YYREEE (reference sequence). The CDR3 loop spans 14 amino acids. The V end was cut by 2 bases, the J end by 9 bases, with 16 bases between. CDR3 sequence: CASSFPGGGETQYF. The DNA of the CDR3 is TGTGCCAGCAGCTTCCCAGGGGGAGGAGAAACGCAGTATTTT. The whole variable domain, filled in from reference TRBV5-4 and TRBJ2-3, reads ETGVTQSPTHLIKTRGQQVTLRCSSQSGHNTVSWYQQALGQGPQFIFQYYREEENGRGNFPPRFSGLQFPNYSSELNVNALELDDSALYLCASSFPGGGETQYFGPGTRLTVL.